The next 22 T cell receptor beta chains were all read from a single sample in a study of control samples from healthy donors and cancer patients. Generated by immunoSEQ multiplex PCR, the TCRdb table keeps only in-frame clones and is missing some. Of around 100,000 clones in the sample, around 88% were seen once. The sequenced material came from blood. The receptors shown here come from a man younger than 40 in good health.

The chain couples TRBV7-9 to TRBJ1-1; TRBD1 is a possible D gene (6 bases). Germline loops: CDR1 SEHNR, CDR2 FQNEAQ (reference sequence). The V gene lost 5 bases and the J gene lost 5 bases, with 15 bases spanning the gap. The CDR3 totals 14 residues. The CDR3 is CASSNTGLGTEAFF. The CDR3 nucleotides are TGTGCCAGCAGCAACACAGGGTTGGGGACTGAAGCTTTCTTT. Full variable domain (rest looked up from reference TRBV7-9 and TRBJ1-1): DTGVSQNPRHKITKRGQNVTFRCDPISEHNRLYWYRQTLGQGPEFLTYFQNEAQLEKSRLLSDRFSAERPKGSFSTLEIQRTEQGDSAMYLCASSNTGLGTEAFFGQGTRLTVV.

The chain has TRBV6-5 and TRBJ1-2; no clear D. The CDR3 length is 15 residues. Germline values: CDR1 MNHEY, CDR2 SVGAGI. V lost 5 bases and J lost 3, with 16 bases in between. CDR3 in DNA: TGTGCCAGCAGTCCACTCATAACGAGGGACTATGGCTACACCTTC. Protein: CASSPLITRDYGYTF.

CDR3 in amino acids: CASSLDYRGNEQFF. The CDR3 nucleotides read TGTGCCAGCAGCTTGGACTATAGAGGGAATGAGCAGTTCTTC. V and J are TRBV7-9 and TRBJ2-1; D perhaps matches TRBD2 (6 bases). Per the germline V gene, CDR1 is SEHNR and CDR2 is FQNEAQ (reference sequence). V lost 3 bases and J lost 7, with 13 bases in between. The CDR3 is 14 residues long.

The chain links TRBV27 to TRBJ2-1; D remains unclear. This CDR3 is built from 12 residues. Germline CDR1 and CDR2: MNHEY and SMNVEV (reference sequence). The V end lost 0 bases, the J end lost 7 bases, and 4 bases lay between the germline ends. Here the CDR3 DNA reads TGTGCCAGCAGTTTATCCAGGAATGAGCAGTTCTTC. It encodes CASSLSRNEQFF.

The chain is built from TRBV11-2 and TRBJ2-7; perhaps TRBD1 as D (5 bases). Trimming shortened V by 1 base and J by 2 bases, and 15 bases separated the two germline ends. This CDR3 has 16 residues. Looked up from germline, CDR1 is SGHAT and CDR2 is FQNNGV. CDR3 loop: CASSLVFGREPYEQYF. As DNA, the CDR3 is TGTGCCAGCAGCTTAGTTTTCGGCAGGGAACCCTACGAGCAGTACTTC.

This clone was picked up one time. The chain couples TRBV7-9 to TRBJ1-4; 7 bases line up with TRBD1. Per germline, CDR1 SEHNR and CDR2 FQNEAQ (reference sequence). The CDR3 is made up of 15 amino acids. V shed 6 bases, J shed 1 base, and the junction held 5 bases outside the gene matches. Here the CDR3 reads CASRERQGTNEKLFF. CDR3 nucleotides: TGTGCCAGCAGGGAAAGACAGGGAACTAATGAAAAACTGTTTTTT.

The genes are TRBV3-1 (or the pseudogene TRBV3-2) and TRBJ2-5; no definite D call. This CDR3 region has 12 residues. Germline CDR1 reads LGHDT; CDR2 reads YNNKEL (reference sequence). The V gene lost 1 base and the J gene lost 6 bases, with 6 bases spanning the gap. In nucleotides, the CDR3 is TGTGCCAGCAGCCAAGTAGAAAAGACCCAGTACTTC. Protein: CASSQVEKTQYF.

This chain uses TRBV9 with TRBJ2-1; 8 bases fit TRBD2. The CDR3 is 16 residues long. V trimming: 0 bases; J trimming: 9 bases; junction bases outside the gene matches: 11. Per germline, CDR1 SGDLS and CDR2 YYNGEE. The CDR3 DNA is TGTGCCAGCAGCGTAGCTGGGGACGGGAGGGCAAGTGAGCAGTTCTTC. This codes for CASSVAGDGRASEQFF.

The chain couples TRBV19 to TRBJ1-3, with D unresolved. Between the trimmed V and J ends, which lost 6 bases and 0 bases, there was a span of 18 bases. Germline-derived CDR1 and CDR2 are LNHDA and SQIVND (reference sequence). CDR3 size: 17 residues. The CDR3, as DNA: TGTGCCAGTAGGCCCCCCGGGCGGCGGACCTCTGGAAACACCATATATTTT. Protein product: CASRPPGRRTSGNTIYF.

The chain joins TRBV27 to TRBJ2-3, with 7 bases identical to TRBD2. Germline V gives CDR1 MNHEY, CDR2 SMNVEV (reference sequence). After removal of 5 bases from V and 5 bases from J, the junction contained 16 bases not matched to a gene. The CDR3 is 17 residues long. The CDR3 region has the DNA TGTGCCAGCAGTCCACTCGCTCTGACTAGCTCCATAGATACGCAGTATTTT. The encoded protein is CASSPLALTSSIDTQYF.

This clone was detected a few times. The chain joins TRBV6-6 to TRBJ2-7; a possible D gene is TRBD2 (5 bases). There are 14 residues in the CDR3. CDR1 MNHNY and CDR2 SVGAGI come from the germline V gene (reference sequence). The V end was cut by 0 bases, the J end by 5 bases, with 11 bases between. Written as DNA, the CDR3 is TGTGCCAGCAGTTACTCGTCGGGGAGCAACGAGCAGTACTTC. Its translation is CASSYSSGSNEQYF.

This chain joins TRBV20-1 and TRBJ1-1, with D maybe TRBD1 (6 bases). Germline loops: CDR1 DFQATT, CDR2 SNEGSKA (reference sequence). Between the trimmed V and J ends, which lost 3 bases and 8 bases, there was a span of 10 bases. The CDR3 contains 11 residues. CDR3 nucleotides: TGCAGTGCTAGTATGGGGGCAGAAGCTTTCTTT. This codes for CSASMGAEAFF.

This chain joins TRBV7-3 and TRBJ2-5; D not certain. The length of the CDR3 is 13 residues. Deletions cut 1 base from V and 3 bases from J, with 6 bases between. CDR1 and CDR2 (germline): SGHTA, FQGTGA. The CDR3 coding sequence is TGTGCCAGCAGCTTAAGGCACAAAGAGACCCAGTACTTC. Its protein is CASSLRHKETQYF. Based on the CDR3 plus reference TRBV7-3 and TRBJ2-5, the full variable domain is GAGVSQTPSNKVTEKGKYVELRCDPISGHTALYWYRQSLGQGPEFLIYFQGTGAADDSGLPNDRFFAVRPEGSVSTLKIQRTERGDSAVYLCASSLRHKETQYFGPGTRLLVL.

The chain couples TRBV19 to TRBJ1-5; no reliable D call. The CDR3 is 15 amino acids. Germline V lookup: CDR1 LNHDA, CDR2 SQIVND (reference sequence). V lost 3 bases and J 4 bases, leaving 13 bases between the germline ends. The CDR3 DNA reads as TGTGCCAGTAGTATTTTGGCTTTTGGGAATCAGCCCCAGCATTTT. Its protein is CASSILAFGNQPQHF.

The V call is TRBV18, the J call TRBJ2-7; TRBD1 matches 8 bases. Germline CDR1 KGHSH, CDR2 LQKENI. V was pared by 4 bases and J by 6 bases, with 14 bases of the junction left unmatched. This CDR3 is 16 amino acids long. CDR3 DNA: TGTGCCAGCTCACGATCAGGGGGCTCGGGGCAAAGCGAGCAGTACTTC. This translates into CASSRSGGSGQSEQYF. The variable domain in full, with the rest retrieved from reference TRBV18 and TRBJ2-7, is NAGVMQNPRHLVRRRGQEARLRCSPMKGHSHVYWYRQLPEEGLKFMVYLQKENIIDESGMPKERFSAEFPKEGPSILRIQQVVRGDSAAYFCASSRSGGSGQSEQYFGPGTRLTVT.

V usage is TRBV28 and J usage is TRBJ2-2, with D possibly being TRBD1 (5 bases). CDR1 and CDR2 (germline): MDHEN, SYDVKM. Deletions cut 0 bases from V and 0 bases from J, with 8 bases between. This CDR3 is 16 amino acids long. The CDR3 DNA reads as TGTGCCAGCAGTTTATGGACAGTTACGAACACCGGGGAGCTGTTTTTT. This codes for CASSLWTVTNTGELFF.

J is TRBJ1-1 and V is TRBV7-8, with unresolved D. The CDR3 sequence is 16 residues long. CDR1 is SGHVS, CDR2 FQNEAQ, per germline. Trimming pared 1 base from V and 4 bases from J, leaving 16 bases between. This CDR3 is CASSLEARPHSTEAFF. For the CDR3, the DNA is TGTGCCAGCAGCTTAGAAGCCCGGCCTCATTCCACTGAAGCTTTCTTT.

V gene TRBV7-9 combines with J gene TRBJ2-7; D is unresolved. The CDR3 runs to 11 residues. V was trimmed by 1 base and J by 3 bases, leaving 1 base between them. CDR1 is SEHNR and CDR2 is FQNEAQ in the germline V gene (reference sequence). In nucleotides, the CDR3 is TGTGCCAGCAGCTTAGTCTACGAGCAGTACTTC. Translated: CASSLVYEQYF.

The CDR3 reads CATSRHRVYEQYF. The CDR3 DNA follows: TGTGCCACCAGCAGACACAGGGTTTACGAGCAGTACTTC. This chain connects TRBV15 to TRBJ2-7; perhaps TRBD1 as D (6 bases). The CDR3 consists of 13 residues. Deletions cut 2 bases from V and 4 bases from J, with 9 bases between. Looked up from germline, CDR1 is LNHNV and CDR2 is YYDKDF (reference sequence). Complete variable domain (other parts from reference TRBV15 and TRBJ2-7): DAMVIQNPRYQVTQFGKPVTLSCSQTLNHNVMYWYQQKSSQAPKLLFHYYDKDFNNEADTPDNFQSRRPNTSFCFLDIRSPGLGDTAMYLCATSRHRVYEQYFGPGTRLTVT.

The chain is built from TRBV11-2 and TRBJ1-3, with D possibly TRBD1 on 6 matching bases. V lost 1 base, J lost 5 bases, and 9 bases lay in between. The CDR3 is 14 amino acids. The germline CDR1 and CDR2 sequences are SGHAT and FQNNGV. DNA of the CDR3: TGTGCCAGCAGCTTAGCAGGGGCCCGAAACACCATATATTTT. Translation gives CASSLAGARNTIYF.

This clone was seen just once. The chain employs TRBV29-1 and TRBJ2-7, with TRBD2 matching over 10 bases. Trimming cost V 8 bases and J 6 bases; bases outside gene matches: 7. Germline V lookup: CDR1 SQVTM, CDR2 ANQGSEA. This CDR3 region has 12 residues. The CDR3, as DNA: TGCAGCACAGCGGGAGGGCCGGGCGAGCAGTACTTC. Its protein is CSTAGGPGEQYF.

The chain recombines TRBV15 with TRBJ2-1; 8 bases are a match to TRBD2. The germline CDR1 and CDR2 sequences are LNHNV and YYDKDF (reference sequence). The CDR3 loop spans 13 amino acids. With 4 bases clipped from V and 8 bases from J, the junction kept 4 bases outside the gene matches. The CDR3 nucleotides read TGTGCCACCAGCAAGAGCGGGAGCCATGAGCAGTTCTTC. Translating it yields CATSKSGSHEQFF.